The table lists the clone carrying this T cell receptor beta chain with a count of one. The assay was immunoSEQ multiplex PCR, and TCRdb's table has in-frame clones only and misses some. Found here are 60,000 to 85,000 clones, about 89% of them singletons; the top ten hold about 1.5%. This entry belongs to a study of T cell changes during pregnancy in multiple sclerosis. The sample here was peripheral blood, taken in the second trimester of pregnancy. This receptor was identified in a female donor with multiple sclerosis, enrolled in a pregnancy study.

This CDR3 is CSVFGFKNTEAFF. CDR3 sequence (DNA): TGCAGCGTTTTTGGCTTCAAGAACACTGAAGCTTTCTTT. The genes are TRBV29-1 and TRBJ1-1; D is ambiguous. V was pared by 5 bases and J by 1 base, with 11 bases between. Germline CDR1 reads SQVTM; CDR2 reads ANQGSEA. The CDR3 is 13 amino acids.